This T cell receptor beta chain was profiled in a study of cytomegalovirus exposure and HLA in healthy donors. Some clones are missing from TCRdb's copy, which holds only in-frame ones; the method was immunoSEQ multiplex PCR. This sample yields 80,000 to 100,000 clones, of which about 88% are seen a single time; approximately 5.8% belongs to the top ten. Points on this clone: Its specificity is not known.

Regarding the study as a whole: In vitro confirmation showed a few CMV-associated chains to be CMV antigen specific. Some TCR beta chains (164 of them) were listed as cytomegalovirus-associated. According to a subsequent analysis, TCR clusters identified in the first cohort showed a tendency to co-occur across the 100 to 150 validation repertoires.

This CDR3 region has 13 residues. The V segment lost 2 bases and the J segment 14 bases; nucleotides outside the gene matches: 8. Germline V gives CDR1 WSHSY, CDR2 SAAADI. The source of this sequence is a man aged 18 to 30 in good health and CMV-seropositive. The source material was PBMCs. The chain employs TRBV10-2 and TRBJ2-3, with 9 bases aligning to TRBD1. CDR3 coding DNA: TGCGCCAGCAGTGAGACCGGGACAGGGTTGCTGTATTTT. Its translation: CASSETGTGLLYF.